Sequencing of this T cell receptor (beta chain) was carried out in a study of cytomegalovirus exposure and HLA in healthy donors. Across the study: An earlier analysis found around 120 million unique TCR beta sequences from 200 million or so T cells. Regarding the study as a whole: Common viral pathogens seemed, in a later analysis, to connect with several of the most significant clusters. Some V segments could not be told apart, so they were left out, TRBV6-2 and TRBV6-3 among them.

With 60 Vbeta and 13 Jbeta primers, the PCR was carried out. Libraries were prepared by immunoSEQ multiplex PCR; TCRdb keeps only in-frame clonotypes and omits some of them. The table lists 75,000 to 100,000 clones, around 77% of them singletons. A word on this clone: Antigen: not known. The junction departs from the called germline gene at one end, perhaps through a read error.

The CDR3 consists of 14 residues. Germline CDR1 reads SNHLY; CDR2 reads FYNNEI. The source of this sequence is a man aged 40-49 years in good health and CMV-seronegative. The chain couples TRBV2 to TRBJ2-2, with 9 bases that match TRBD1. Sequenced: PBMCs. The CDR3 region has the DNA TGTGCTAGCAGCTACGACAGGGGGGCCGGGGAGCTGTTTTTT. Encoded protein: CASSYDRGAGELFF.